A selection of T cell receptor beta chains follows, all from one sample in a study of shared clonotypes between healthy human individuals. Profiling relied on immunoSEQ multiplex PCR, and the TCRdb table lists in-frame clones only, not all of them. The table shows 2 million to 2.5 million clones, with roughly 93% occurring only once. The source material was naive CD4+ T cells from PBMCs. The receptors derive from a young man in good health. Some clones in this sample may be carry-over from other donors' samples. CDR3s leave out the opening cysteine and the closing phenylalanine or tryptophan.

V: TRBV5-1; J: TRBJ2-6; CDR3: ASSRGDGANVLT
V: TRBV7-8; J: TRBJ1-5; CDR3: ASSRAGETATNQPQH
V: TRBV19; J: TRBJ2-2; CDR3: ASRHGNTGELF
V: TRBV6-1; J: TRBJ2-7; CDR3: ASSTPYEQY
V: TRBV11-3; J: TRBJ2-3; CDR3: ASSRWGDTQY
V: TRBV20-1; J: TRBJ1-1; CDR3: SASNSIEAF
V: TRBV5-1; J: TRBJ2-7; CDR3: ASGTSGPPYEQY
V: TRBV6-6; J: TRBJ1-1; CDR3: ASSDRESLIAF
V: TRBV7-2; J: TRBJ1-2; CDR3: ASSLELQANYGYT
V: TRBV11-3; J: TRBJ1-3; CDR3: ASSYLGGGTSGNTIY
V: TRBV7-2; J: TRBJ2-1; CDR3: ASRTPSGNEQF
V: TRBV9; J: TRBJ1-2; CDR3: ASSVSRDYGYT
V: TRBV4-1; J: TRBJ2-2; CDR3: ASRLAGQGHTGELF
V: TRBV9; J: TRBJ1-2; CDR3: ASSVLDGSSGYT
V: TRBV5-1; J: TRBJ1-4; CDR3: ASSLAGAPEKLF
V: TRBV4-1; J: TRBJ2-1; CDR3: ASSQQPRDSSYNEQF
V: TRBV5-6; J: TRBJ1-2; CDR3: ASSGRTGVSNYGYT
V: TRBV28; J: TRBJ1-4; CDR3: ASSSSGTGGTDEKLF
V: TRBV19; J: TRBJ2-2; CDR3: ASSRQGYRELF
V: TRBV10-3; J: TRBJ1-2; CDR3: AIRDRDNYGYT
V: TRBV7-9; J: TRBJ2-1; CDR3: ASSLAGNYNEQF
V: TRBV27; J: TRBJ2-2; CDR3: ASSRDRGTGELF
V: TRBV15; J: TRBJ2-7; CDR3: ATSRGWTGDYEQY
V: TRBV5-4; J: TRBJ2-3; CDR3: ASSLPTSGDTQY
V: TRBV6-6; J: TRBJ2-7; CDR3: ASSFRDVSSYEQY
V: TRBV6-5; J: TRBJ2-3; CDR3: ASSYSSGRKDTQY
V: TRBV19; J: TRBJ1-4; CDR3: ASSMVQEREKLF
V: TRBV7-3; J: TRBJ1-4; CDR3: ASSLTGGTGEKLF
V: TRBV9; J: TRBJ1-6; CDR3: ASSATDRGLSPLH
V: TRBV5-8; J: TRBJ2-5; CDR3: ASSSGWGLQETQY
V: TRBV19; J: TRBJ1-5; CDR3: ASSISGRGRWNQPQH
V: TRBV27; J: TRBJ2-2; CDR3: ASTKTGRGAGELF
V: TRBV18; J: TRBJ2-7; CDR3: ASSQTTESYEQY
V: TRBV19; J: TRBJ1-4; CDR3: ASSVAPDRGEKLF
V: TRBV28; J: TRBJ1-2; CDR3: ASSSAAQGAGGYT
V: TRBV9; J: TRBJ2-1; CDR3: ASSVEREQF
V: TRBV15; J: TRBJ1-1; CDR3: ATSGGTGNTEAF
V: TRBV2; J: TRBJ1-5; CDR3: ASSVDRVSNQPQH
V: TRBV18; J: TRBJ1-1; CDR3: ASSRQVPNTEAF
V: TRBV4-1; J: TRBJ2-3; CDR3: ASSQDRGRGLVRDTQY
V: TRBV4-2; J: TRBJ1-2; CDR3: ASSLGDQGGTVNYGYT
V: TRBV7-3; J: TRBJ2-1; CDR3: ASSLVPSVYEQF
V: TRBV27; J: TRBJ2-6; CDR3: ASSLTRSGANVLT
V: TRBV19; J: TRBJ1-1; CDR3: ASSIAGVQVVTEAF
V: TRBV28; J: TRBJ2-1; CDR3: ASRLASNEQF
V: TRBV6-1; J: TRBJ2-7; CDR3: ATIVAGNSYEQY
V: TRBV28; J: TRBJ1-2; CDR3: ASSPSDRVNYGYT
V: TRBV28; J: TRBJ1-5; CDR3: ASSYRVSQH